This T cell receptor (beta chain) was captured by sequencing in a study of control samples from healthy donors and cancer patients. Measured with immunoSEQ multiplex PCR; TCRdb has only the in-frame clones, and not every one. Of around 100,000 clones detected, 90% appear once; the ten largest clones hold over 3%. V dropped 5 bases and J dropped 7 bases, with 20 bases sitting between them. CDR1 is MNHEY, CDR2 SVGAGI, per germline. The CDR3 is 15 residues long. This chain connects TRBV6-5 to TRBJ1-2; D is ambiguous. The source of this sequence is a woman younger than 35 in good health. The specimen sequenced was blood. CDR3 sequence reads: CASSTLRGYLSGYTF. The CDR3 DNA sequence: TGTGCCAGCAGTACCCTCCGTGGTTATCTCTCTGGCTACACCTTC.